This TCR beta chain emerged from a study of neoadjuvant anti-PD-1 for oral cavity cancer. Overall study: Patients mostly received three to four biweekly nivolumab doses at 3 mg/kg before surgery.

Profiled with immunoSEQ multiplex PCR; TCRdb holds only in-frame clones, not every one. This table holds about 72,000 clones, around 83% found once. The V gene end was trimmed by 3 bases and the J gene end by 3 bases; junction bases not matched to a gene: 7. There are 15 residues in the CDR3. CDR1 is SEHNR and CDR2 is FQNEAQ in the germline V gene (reference sequence). Stage II-IVA oral cavity squamous cell carcinoma was new and untreated by systemic or radiation therapy. The material was PBMCs, obtained before nivolumab (anti-PD-1) treatment. The origin of this receptor is a person between 35 and 79 years old with oral cavity squamous cell carcinoma. This sequence joins TRBV7-9 and TRBJ1-2; the match to TRBD1 covers 7 bases. This CDR3 is CASSFLDRADYGYTF. Here the CDR3 DNA reads TGTGCCAGCAGCTTTCTAGACAGGGCCGACTATGGCTACACCTTC.